These 25 T cell receptor beta chains were all obtained from the same sample, sequenced in a study of breast tumors, draining lymph nodes, adjacent tissues. Axillary draining lymph nodes of breast cancer patients supplied the node samples. TCRdb independently ran MiXCR on the multiplex PCR reads; one entry per CDR3 protein. The data contain under 110,000 distinct CDR3 sequences, 30% of them singletons. Input material: axillary lymph node tissue. All receptors derive from a female donor with breast cancer. Some clones in this sample may be carry-over from other donors' samples.

This clonotype appeared many times. This could be a read error, since a much larger clone is one nucleotide away. The chain carries TRBV11-2 and TRBJ1-6; the D gene is possibly TRBD1 (5 bases). The CDR3 spans 14 residues. Trimming cost V 1 base and J 9 bases, with 10 bases left between them. Germline CDR1 is SGHAT and CDR2 is FQNNGV. CDR3 in DNA: TGTGCCAGCAGCTTAGGGCTACAGGCTTCACCCCTCCACTTT. Translation gives CASSLGLQASPLHF.

This clonotype was observed a handful of times. The chain links TRBV6-5 to TRBJ1-1; D may be TRBD1 (6 bases). Per the germline V gene, CDR1 is MNHEY and CDR2 is SVGAGI. V gave up 5 bases and J gave up 1 base, with 20 bases separating them. The CDR3 is made up of 17 amino acids. CDR3 DNA sequence: TGTGCCAGCAGTACGCCCTCTGGTAGGGGGTCGAACACTGAAGCTTTCTTT. Residues: CASSTPSGRGSNTEAFF.

This clonotype was seen ten or more times. The chain joins TRBV9 to TRBJ1-3; a weak D match, TRBD1 (5 bases). CDR1 is SGDLS and CDR2 is YYNGEE in the germline V gene. Trimming removed 3 bases at V and 4 bases at J, with 11 bases between. This CDR3 spans 14 amino acids. CDR3 DNA sequence: TGTGCCAGCAGCGCCTCCGGGGGGGGAAACACCATATATTTT. Translating it yields CASSASGGGNTIYF.

This clonotype was seen repeatedly, ten times or more. The V gene is TRBV7-3, the J gene TRBJ2-2; the match to TRBD2 covers 15 bases. CDR3 size: 17 residues. Germline V gene lookup returns CDR1 SGHTA and CDR2 FQGTGA. V lost 6 bases, J lost 4 bases, and 6 bases stayed unmatched. The CDR3 spells CASRQPGLAGGTGELFF. The CDR3 DNA sequence: TGTGCCAGCAGGCAGCCGGGACTAGCGGGGGGCACCGGGGAGCTGTTTTTT.

This clonotype was counted at least ten times. The gene calls are TRBV20-1 and TRBJ2-7, with D perhaps matching TRBD2 (6 bases). The CDR3 loop spans 15 amino acids. Germline V CDR1 and CDR2: DFQATT, SNEGSKA (reference sequence). V was cut by 0 bases and J by 0 bases, with 12 bases left in between. This chain's CDR3 is CSARDSGRDSYEQYF. CDR3 coding DNA: TGCAGTGCTAGAGATTCAGGGCGGGACTCCTACGAGCAGTACTTC.

This clonotype was found many times. The V and J genes are TRBV18 and TRBJ1-5; D might be TRBD1 (5 bases). In germline, CDR1 is KGHSH, CDR2 LQKENI. V was pared by 4 bases and J by 4 bases, with 17 bases between. The CDR3 runs to 16 residues. Here the CDR3 DNA reads TGTGCCAGCTCACGCGAGGTAGGGGTTACTAATCAGCCCCAGCATTTT. The encoded protein is CASSREVGVTNQPQHF.

On this clonotype itself: The conserved closing phenylalanine or tryptophan is absent in this CDR3, likely reflecting a read error. The chain's CDR3 is CASSLTGTSGGSPYNEQFL. The CDR3 coding sequence is TGTGCCAGCAGCTTAACTGGGACTAGCGGGGGGAGCCCCTACAATGAGCAGTTCCTC. The chain uses TRBV5-1 and TRBJ2-1; 15 bases align to TRBD2. This CDR3 is built from 19 residues. The V gene's germline CDR1 is SGHRS and CDR2 YFSETQ.

This clonotype has a count of ten or more. This sequence may be a read error, since a much larger clone differs from it by one base. The V and J genes are TRBV5-4 and TRBJ2-6, with D possibly being TRBD1 or TRBD2 (6 bases each). Trimming took off 4 bases at V and 2 bases at J, with 13 bases between the two ends. The CDR3 consists of 16 residues. Germline CDR1 reads SGHNT; CDR2 reads YYREEE (reference sequence). The CDR3 DNA sequence: TGTGCCAGCAGCGGAGGGACAACGGCTGGGGCCAACGTCCTGACTTTC. Translating it yields CASSGGTTAGANVLTF. Combining the CDR3 with reference TRBV5-4 and TRBJ2-6 gives the whole variable domain ETGVTQSPTHLIKTRGQQVTLRCSSQSGHNTVSWYQQALGQGPQFIFQYYREEENGRGNFPPRFSGLQFPNYSSELNVNALELDDSALYLCASSGGTTAGANVLTFGAGSRLTVL.

This clonotype was observed many times. The V call is TRBV5-4, the J call TRBJ2-1, with 7 bases fitting TRBD2. The J segment lost 8 bases and the V segment lost 4 bases, leaving 24 bases of the junction unmatched. CDR1 is SGHNT, CDR2 YYREEE, per germline (reference sequence). There are 19 residues in the CDR3. The CDR3 region has the DNA TGTGCCAGCAGCCCCCGGTGGGTAGTGACAGCGGGAAATCCGTATGAGCAGTTCTTC. Translation: CASSPRWVVTAGNPYEQFF.

There are many counts of this clonotype. The V gene is TRBV9, the J gene TRBJ2-7, with 11 bases that match TRBD2. This CDR3 spans 16 amino acids. The V gene's germline CDR1 is SGDLS and CDR2 YYNGEE. The trim removed 4 bases at V and 3 bases at J, leaving 9 bases unmatched. The CDR3 nucleotides are TGTGCCAGCAGCCGTACCTTAGCGGGAGGGCTCTACGAGCAGTACTTC. The encoded protein is CASSRTLAGGLYEQYF.

This clonotype was observed at least ten times. The J gene is TRBJ1-2, the V gene TRBV10-3, with D perhaps TRBD1 (5 bases). The germline CDR1 and CDR2 sequences are ENHRY and SYGVKD. The length of the CDR3 is 17 residues. The V gene lost 8 bases and the J gene lost 0 bases, with 22 bases spanning the gap. CDR3 sequence (DNA): TGTGCCATCGGGGGTGGGGACCAACACAAAGCTAACTATGGCTACACCTTC. Translated, it gives CAIGGGDQHKANYGYTF.

At least ten counts were recorded for this clonotype. This rearrangement joins TRBV7-9 to TRBJ2-1; D call uncertain. Germline lookup yields CDR1 SEHNR and CDR2 FQNEAQ (reference sequence). The CDR3 has 19 amino acids. The germline V and J ends were trimmed by 5 bases and 0 bases, with 23 bases remaining between them. CDR3 sequence reads: CASSLDPSVDTHSYNEQFF. The CDR3 DNA reads as TGTGCCAGCAGCCTCGACCCCAGCGTGGATACGCACTCCTACAATGAGCAGTTCTTC.

This clonotype was counted a few times. A much more abundant neighbour one base away suggests this may be a read error. The V gene is TRBV5-6, the J gene TRBJ1-2; 8 bases line up with TRBD1. The CDR3 loop spans 13 amino acids. Looked up from germline, CDR1 is SGHDT and CDR2 is YYEEEE. The V and J ends lost 0 bases and 8 bases, in that order; junction bases with no gene match: 3. The chain's CDR3 is CASSLGGTGGYTF. The CDR3 DNA reads as TGTGCCAGCAGCTTGGGGGGGACAGGAGGCTACACCTTC.

With respect to this clonotype: A much larger clonotype is one base distant, so this may be a read error. The rearrangement links TRBV28 to TRBJ2-5, with D perhaps matching TRBD1 (7 bases). Trimming removed 8 bases at V and 5 bases at J, with 27 bases between. CDR3 length equals 17 residues. CDR1 and CDR2 (germline): MDHEN, SYDVKM. CDR3 amino acids: CASGTPGRGGVPETQYF. CDR3 nucleotide sequence: TGTGCCAGCGGTACCCCCGGGAGAGGGGGCGTCCCTGAGACCCAGTACTTC.

On this clonotype: Being one base from a much bigger clone, this may be a read error. The rearrangement links TRBV5-4 to TRBJ2-3, with D maybe TRBD1 (6 bases). Germline V gives CDR1 SGHNT, CDR2 YYREEE (reference sequence). V lost 2 bases and J 4 bases, leaving 14 bases between the germline ends. The CDR3 is 15 amino acids. DNA of the CDR3: TGTGCCAGCAGCTTCGGGACACCTCGGCCAGATACGCAGTATTTT. Translated, it gives CASSFGTPRPDTQYF.

This clonotype was observed at least ten times. The chain is built from TRBV20-1 and TRBJ2-2; D call uncertain. The V and J ends lost 3 bases and 3 bases respectively, with 2 bases between them. There are 11 residues in the CDR3. Germline CDR1 DFQATT, CDR2 SNEGSKA (reference sequence). The CDR3 reads CSARDTGELFF. As DNA, the CDR3 is TGCAGTGCTAGGGACACCGGGGAGCTGTTTTTT.

There are many counts of this clonotype. The J gene is TRBJ2-3, the V gene TRBV12-3 or TRBV12-4; a possible D gene is TRBD2 (5 bases). The CDR3 spans 13 residues. Trimming took off 6 bases at V and 7 bases at J, with 14 bases between the two ends. CDR3 sequence: CASSRRTLYTQYF. As DNA, the CDR3 is TGTGCCAGCAGCCGCCGGACTCTATATACGCAGTATTTT.

This clonotype was detected many times. With a much larger clone just one base away, this may be a read error. The chain has TRBV20-1 and TRBJ2-1, with D unresolved. The CDR3 covers 14 residues. The germline V gene encodes CDR1 DFQATT and CDR2 SNEGSKA (reference sequence). CDR3 loop: CSAQGQKSYTEQFF. As DNA, the CDR3 is TGCAGTGCCCAAGGCCAGAAATCCTACACTGAGCAGTTCTTC.

In its sample, this clonotype was seen many times. The rearrangement joins TRBV6-2 or TRBV6-3 to TRBJ1-3, with TRBD1 matching 7 bases. Unmatched junction bases numbered 5, after V lost 5 bases and J lost 4 bases. The CDR3 is 14 residues long. Per the germline V gene, CDR1 is MNHEY and CDR2 is SVGEGT. The CDR3 spells CASSPTGIGNTIYF. The CDR3 DNA reads TGTGCCAGCAGTCCGACAGGGATCGGAAACACCATATATTTT.

This clonotype has a count of ten or more. The V call is TRBV5-5, the J call TRBJ1-5; TRBD1 agrees at 10 bases. The CDR3 sequence is 18 residues long. The V gene's germline CDR1 is SGHKS and CDR2 YYEKEE (reference sequence). Trimming removed 0 bases from V and 0 bases from J; junction bases left unmatched: 6. CDR3 protein: CASSLALDRGYSNQPQHF. In DNA form, the CDR3 reads TGTGCCAGCAGCTTGGCCCTGGACAGGGGGTATAGCAATCAGCCCCAGCATTTT.

In its sample, this clonotype was seen a few times. The chain links TRBV28 to TRBJ1-5; TRBD1 is a possible D gene (5 bases). The V gene's germline CDR1 is MDHEN and CDR2 SYDVKM. V was pared by 3 bases and J by 0 bases, with 9 bases between. CDR3 length equals 15 residues. CDR3 amino acids: CASSFLGRSNQPQHF. The CDR3 nucleotides read TGTGCCAGCAGTTTCCTGGGACGTAGCAATCAGCCCCAGCATTTT.

Details on this clonotype: A much larger clonotype is one base distant, so this may be a read error. The chain has TRBV6-5 and TRBJ2-2, with D perhaps matching TRBD2 (6 bases). CDR1 MNHEY and CDR2 SVGAGI come from the germline V gene. CDR3 length: 13 amino acids. CDR3 DNA: TGTGCCGGCAGTCACGGAGGGACCGGGGAGCTGTTTTTT. It yields the protein CAGSHGGTGELFF.

This clonotype has ten or more counts. This sequence joins TRBV7-2 and TRBJ1-1; D is unclear. Germline CDR1 SGHTA, CDR2 FQGNSA. V was trimmed by 4 bases and J by 4 bases, leaving 7 bases between them. This CDR3 comprises 12 residues. The chain's CDR3 is CASSWVGTEAFF. CDR3 coding DNA: TGTGCCAGCAGCTGGGTGGGCACTGAAGCTTTCTTT.

This clonotype has at least ten counts. V gene TRBV5-8 combines with J gene TRBJ2-1; 13 nucleotides align to TRBD2. V gave up 4 bases and J gave up 0 bases; unmatched junction bases: 7. The V gene's germline CDR1 is SGHTS and CDR2 YDEGEE. The CDR3 is 18 residues long. DNA for the CDR3: TGTGCCAGCAGCCTATGGACTAGCGGGGGCGTCTCCTACAATGAGCAGTTCTTC. As protein: CASSLWTSGGVSYNEQFF. Full variable domain (rest looked up from reference TRBV5-8 and TRBJ2-1): EAGVTQSPTHLIKTRGQQATLRCSPISGHTSVYWYQQALGLGLQFLLWYDEGEERNRGNFPPRFSGRQFPNYSSELNVNALELEDSALYLCASSLWTSGGVSYNEQFFGPGTRLTVL.

The chain is built from TRBV30 and TRBJ2-7; 7 bases fit TRBD1. Germline lookup yields CDR1 GTSNPN and CDR2 SVGIG (reference sequence). The junction had 5 bases not matched to a gene; V was cut back by 2 bases and J by 4 bases. CDR3 length: 13 amino acids. CDR3 DNA sequence: TGTGCCTGGAGTCCAGACAGGGAGTACGAGCAGTACGTC. Amino acids: CAWSPDREYEQYV.